Described below is a single TCR beta chain sequence and its context. Its antigen is currently not known. No base qualities exist here, and no much larger clone lies one base off it. This sample was included in a study of CD8 T cells in Susac syndrome (dated by TCRdb to the late 2010s). Background for the entire study: Among the sequenced Susac syndrome patients, five or six had clinically active disease and under ten were in clinical remission. The study used repertoire sequencing to test whether antigen drove CD8+ T cell activation and differentiation in Susac syndrome. At blood withdrawal, Susac syndrome patients were therapy-naive, treated with corticosteroids (with IVIg additionally given to some), or treated with IVIg alone. The investigation overall reported the following: In the CD4+ T cell repertoire of Susac syndrome patients, clonal expansion was not detected. The TCR sequencing and HLA analysis was acknowledged to have included a relatively small number of individuals.

High-throughput TCR beta sequencing profiled peripheral blood CD8+ and CD4+ T cells from healthy donors, Susac syndrome patients and multiple sclerosis patients. The Susac syndrome patients fulfilled recently defined diagnostic criteria for definite or probable disease. CD8+ TEMRA cells were enriched by FACS, while bulk CD8+ and CD4+ T cells were purified by magnetic negative isolation. Blood was collected in EDTA tubes and processed within 24 hours, with PBMCs isolated through density gradient centrifugation. PBMCs intended for TCR sequencing were cryopreserved in liquid nitrogen and thawed later in a water bath at 37 degrees C. The sorted or isolated CD4+, CD8+ and CD8+ TEMRA cells had a purity of 90% or higher. RNA was extracted using the RNeasy kit, and about 0.45 to 1 ug of the RNA was reverse transcribed with random hexamers. TCR beta CDR3 regions were amplified with the immunoSEQ multiplex PCR assay covering 54 Vbeta and 13 Jbeta segments. To correct PCR amplification bias, a synthetic template baseline was used for both primer optimization and computational correction. Concerning the study's data processing: Reads were annotated to V, D and J genes according to IMGT and were analyzed with immunoSEQ Analyzer, with only productive sequences retained. Clonality was computed as one minus Shannon entropy normalized by log2 of the number of productive unique sequences. For each patient and control, public and private clones were evaluated among the 100 most prevalent clones. Susac-specific clones were defined as absent from healthy and MS cohorts, 1052 published viral clones and other ImmuneACCESS disease sequences. In TCRdb, the public reads were trimmed at Q25 with fastp and aligned with MiXCR, with productive beta chains retained. Rows with one shared CDR3 protein collapse into an entry with the most common genes and DNA. The V and J calls were not made by the authors but by TCRdb's processing. The sample has about 140,000 distinct CDR3 sequences on record, over 90% of them singletons. The ten most abundant clones make up about 0.14% of the sample.

The sequenced sample was CD4+ T cells from PBMCs. This TCR came from a human donor with Susac syndrome.

The bases read TGCGCCAGCAGCTTGGCTGTGAGCACGAATGAGCAGTTCTTC. Translated, it gives CASSLAVSTNEQFF. The sequence joins TRBV5-1 to TRBJ2-1; the D gene identity is not certain. Reading the germline V gene gives CDR1 SGHRS and CDR2 YFSETQ. The junction carries 11 bases between V and J, which are trimmed by 0 bases and 7 bases respectively. The CDR3 numbers 14 residues from cysteine through phenylalanine. Of all the DNA, just the CDR3 is kept, 42 bases in frame from base 1.